This entry describes one TCR beta chain. Method: immunoSEQ multiplex PCR; TCRdb's copy keeps in-frame clones and lacks some. The data contain tens of thousands of clones, about 91% of them seen just once; the ten biggest clones take up roughly 8.1%. The source of the sample is a study of blood T cell repertoires in COVID-19. The wider study: Acute and convalescent COVID-19 samples came from the United States, Italy and Spain.

Trimming shortened V by 4 bases and J by 10 bases, and 13 bases separated the two germline ends. Germline V gives CDR1 KGHDR, CDR2 SFDVKD. This CDR3 spans 13 amino acids. The V and J genes are TRBV24-1 and TRBJ1-5, with D maybe TRBD1 (5 bases). The TCR comes from a woman in her sixties or seventies with acute or convalescent COVID-19. The sample taken for sequencing was peripheral blood. The CDR3 here is CATSEAGFGPQHF. The CDR3 DNA is TGTGCCACCAGTGAAGCAGGGTTCGGACCCCAGCATTTT.